The TCR beta chain under discussion was sequenced for a study of T cell repertoires in cytomegalovirus infection. About the research overall: Indications came from public TCR beta signatures; they pointed to CMV infection and to a matching HLA type. General study points: Public TCR beta family frequency separated CMV-and-HLA carriers, including in an independent cohort. Within the response measured ex vivo, HLA-C-restricted CMV-specific TCR beta clonotypes were dominant.

There are many counts of this clonotype. The antigen remains undetermined. The V and J ends lost 8 bases and 8 bases, in that order; junction bases with no gene match: 16. The germline V gene encodes CDR1 SGHTA and CDR2 FQGNSA. This CDR3 region has 16 residues. TCRdb re-derived calls from the reads in MiXCR, one entry per CDR3 protein. The data hold about 530,000 distinct CDR3 sequences, with roughly 29% observed a single time. The TCR originated in a human donor in good health (CMV status not recorded). Some clones in this sample may be carry-over from other donors' samples. Input material: PBMCs. The rearrangement joins TRBV7-2 to TRBJ2-1, with 9 bases fitting TRBD2. The CDR3 DNA reads TGTGCCAGCGCATCGGGAGGTAGCGGGAGAATATATGAGCAGTTCTTC. This sequence encodes CASASGGSGRIYEQFF.